This T cell receptor (beta chain) was observed in a study of OX40 agonist ivuxolimab in advanced cancers. Sequenced by immunoSEQ multiplex PCR; TCRdb stores in-frame clones only, minus some. The sample holds 25,000 to 35,000 clones, more than 70% seen once. The CDR3 extends over 15 amino acids. Germline V gene data show CDR1 as SGHTA and CDR2 as FQGTGA. V lost 5 bases, J lost 7 bases, and 18 bases lay in between. This clone was observed once. This receptor was identified in an adult with an advanced solid tumor such as melanoma, head and neck, liver or kidney cancer. The gene calls are TRBV7-3 and TRBJ2-1; maybe TRBD2 (6 bases). The sequencing used CD4+ or CD8+ T cells sorted from blood, collected in a trial of the OX40 agonist ivuxolimab. CDR3 coding DNA: TGTGCCAGCAGCCCTGCAGCGGGTGGTGGGAATGAGCAGTTCTTC. Its translation is CASSPAAGGGNEQFF.